A single sample gave rise to the 18 T cell receptor beta chains below, sequenced in a study of OX40 agonist ivuxolimab in advanced cancers. Sequenced by immunoSEQ multiplex PCR; TCRdb stores in-frame clones only, minus some. The repertoire holds nearly 45,000 clones, with more than 75% as singletons. Sequencing used CD4+ or CD8+ T cells sorted from blood, obtained in a trial of the OX40 agonist ivuxolimab. The receptors were gathered from an adult with an advanced solid tumor such as melanoma, head and neck, liver or kidney cancer.

V and J are TRBV28 and TRBJ2-1, with TRBD2 identical over 7 bases. Germline CDR1 and CDR2: MDHEN and SYDVKM. V trimming: 10 bases; J trimming: 6 bases; junction bases outside the gene matches: 6. The CDR3 runs 12 residues. The CDR3 reads CATSSGSNEQFF. The CDR3 DNA reads TGTGCCACCTCTAGCGGTTCCAATGAGCAGTTCTTC.

This chain joins TRBV9 and TRBJ2-3; 8 nucleotides line up with TRBD2. The length of the CDR3 is 15 residues. Germline V gene data show CDR1 as SGDLS and CDR2 as YYNGEE. V lost 0 bases to trimming and J lost 4 bases; unmatched junction nucleotides: 4. The DNA of the CDR3 is TGTGCCAGCAGCGTAGGTGGGACTAGTTCAGATACGCAGTATTTT. This translates into CASSVGGTSSDTQYF.

In DNA form, the CDR3 reads TGCGCCAGCAGCCACACGGACAGCAATGAGCAGTTCTTC. Amino acid sequence: CASSHTDSNEQFF. The chain recombines TRBV4-3 with TRBJ2-1; maybe TRBD1 (6 bases). Germline assignment: CDR1 LGHNA and CDR2 YSLEER. V was cut by 3 bases and J by 6 bases, with 9 bases left in between. This CDR3 has 13 amino acids.

Concerning this clone itself: A read error may produce the germline difference seen at one junction end. V gene TRBV13 combines with J gene TRBJ2-7; TRBD1 agrees at 11 bases. There are 14 residues in the CDR3. CDR1 PRHDT and CDR2 FYEKMQ come from the germline V gene (reference sequence). The CDR3 DNA reads TGTGCCAGCAGCCTAGGGACAGGGGGCTACGAGCAGTACTTC. Translation gives CASSLGTGGYEQYF.

Only one count was recorded for this clone. The genes are TRBV28 and TRBJ2-3; 8 nucleotides line up with TRBD1. The CDR3 covers 15 residues. From germline, CDR1 is MDHEN and CDR2 SYDVKM. V trimming: 5 bases; J trimming: 7 bases; junction bases outside the gene matches: 11. This CDR3 reads CASSPGQGRSYTQYF. The CDR3 DNA sequence: TGTGCCAGCAGTCCAGGACAGGGCAGGTCGTATACGCAGTATTTT.

A word on this clone: Given a much more abundant clone one base away, this may be a read error. The V and J genes are TRBV4-1 and TRBJ2-3; 8 bases are shared with TRBD2. The germline V gene encodes CDR1 MGHRA and CDR2 YSYEKL. CDR3 length: 18 amino acids. Trimming cost V 7 bases and J 6 bases; bases outside gene matches: 21. The CDR3 DNA reads TGCGCCAGCAACCCAATTAGGCCGGGACTAGGGGTGCTTGATACGCAGTATTTT. Encoded protein: CASNPIRPGLGVLDTQYF.

This chain joins TRBV4-2 and TRBJ1-4, with D possibly TRBD1 on 5 matching bases. V lost 4 bases and J 5 bases, leaving 14 bases between the germline ends. Germline CDR1 is LGHNA and CDR2 is YNFKEQ. The CDR3 contains 15 residues. The CDR3 DNA follows: TGTGCCAGCAGCCCTATTAGCGGGGGGAATGAAAAACTGTTTTTT. This gives the protein CASSPISGGNEKLFF.

This chain links TRBV12-5 with TRBJ2-4; D is perhaps TRBD1 (6 bases). The CDR3 has 15 amino acids. Trimming took 6 bases from V and 0 from J, leaving 12 bases between them. Germline V lookup: CDR1 LGHNT, CDR2 FRNRAP. The CDR3 loop is CASGQTGIAKNIQYF. Here the CDR3 DNA reads TGTGCTAGTGGGCAGACAGGTATAGCCAAAAACATTCAGTACTTC.

The chain has TRBV13 and TRBJ2-5; D not resolved. The CDR3 is 12 residues long. V was clipped by 0 bases and J by 5 bases, with 4 bases between them. In germline, CDR1 is PRHDT, CDR2 FYEKMQ (reference sequence). The CDR3 DNA reads as TGTGCCAGCAGCTTAGGCCTTGAGACCCAGTACTTC. This gives the protein CASSLGLETQYF.

This chain uses TRBV11-3 with TRBJ2-5, with 7 positions matching TRBD2. Germline V gene lookup returns CDR1 SGHNT and CDR2 YENEEA. The CDR3 contains 16 residues. V dropped 5 bases and J dropped 5; count of bases not matched to a gene: 14. The CDR3 bases are TGTGCCAGCAGCCCCTTGCGGGAGTGGGGGGGGGAGACCCAGTACTTC. Protein sequence: CASSPLREWGGETQYF.

DNA for the CDR3: TGTGCCATCACCGGGGACCGTGGAAACACCATATATTTT. As protein: CAITGDRGNTIYF. The chain links TRBV10-3 to TRBJ1-3; tentative D call: TRBD1 (5 bases). CDR1 is ENHRY, CDR2 SYGVKD, per germline. V shed 7 bases and J shed 3 bases, with 10 bases lying between them. CDR3 size: 13 residues.

The V and J genes are TRBV11-3 and TRBJ2-4, with 8 positions matching TRBD2. The junction had 12 bases not matched to a gene; V was cut back by 5 bases and J by 3 bases. CDR3 length: 17 residues. Germline lookup yields CDR1 SGHNT and CDR2 YENEEA. The CDR3 loop reads CASSRSLLAGIKNIQYF. The CDR3 bases are TGTGCCAGCAGCAGATCGCTCCTAGCGGGTATCAAAAACATTCAGTACTTC.

This chain connects TRBV6-5 to TRBJ2-7; possible D gene TRBD1, 6 bases. CDR3 length equals 15 residues. Trimming left V 5 bases short and J 3 bases short, with 17 bases between. Germline assignment: CDR1 MNHEY and CDR2 SVGAGI. CDR3 sequence (DNA): TGTGCCAGCAGTCCCGGGACAACCGCAAACTACGAGCAGTACTTC. Its translation: CASSPGTTANYEQYF.

This chain joins TRBV2 and TRBJ2-5; D is unclear. The CDR3 is 12 amino acids. Germline lookup yields CDR1 SNHLY and CDR2 FYNNEI. The V end was cut by 3 bases, the J end by 5 bases, with 7 bases between. This CDR3 is CASSDISETQYF. The CDR3 nucleotides read TGTGCCAGCAGTGATATTTCGGAGACCCAGTACTTC.

This clone was detected once. The chain is built from TRBV7-8 and TRBJ1-1; 9 bases map to TRBD1. This CDR3 region has 15 residues. Losses at the gene ends were 5 bases for V and 6 bases for J; bases not matched to a gene: 10. The germline V gene has CDR1 SGHVS and CDR2 FQNEAQ. CDR3 residues: CASSTGTGPLAEAFF. The CDR3 nucleotides read TGTGCCAGCAGCACCGGGACAGGGCCTTTGGCTGAAGCTTTCTTT.

The V gene is TRBV28, the J gene TRBJ2-7; D not resolved. V was trimmed by 2 bases and J by 6 bases, leaving 5 bases between them. The length of the CDR3 is 11 residues. The germline gives CDR1 MDHEN, CDR2 SYDVKM. The CDR3 nucleotides read TGTGCCAGCAGTTTAGTGGGCGAGCAGTACTTC. As protein: CASSLVGEQYF.

The genes are TRBV7-8 and TRBJ1-2; D not certain. Germline loops: CDR1 SGHVS, CDR2 FQNEAQ. Trimming took 1 base from V and 2 from J, leaving 11 bases between them. CDR3 size: 15 residues. CDR3 coding DNA: TGTGCCAGCAGCTTAGTGGCCGGGGAAAACTATGGCTACACCTTC. This encodes CASSLVAGENYGYTF.

The V and J genes are TRBV5-4 and TRBJ2-7; D not resolved. Germline assignment: CDR1 SGHNT and CDR2 YYREEE (reference sequence). With 2 bases removed from V and 0 bases from J, the gap between germline ends came to 6 bases. This CDR3 comprises 13 residues. As DNA, the CDR3 is TGTGCCAGCAGCTTTGGTAGCTCCTACGAGCAGTACTTC. Translated: CASSFGSSYEQYF.